A selection of T cell receptor beta chains follows, all from one sample in a study of blood T cell repertoires in COVID-19. Assay: immunoSEQ multiplex PCR; the TCRdb copy retains only in-frame clones and omits some. The table lists 37,000 or so clones, 70% to 90% of them singletons, with 12% in the top ten. The sample comprised peripheral blood. These receptors all come from a man aged 60 to 75 with active COVID-19. The CDR3 runs from the conserved cysteine through the conserved F or W. D genes are given only for firm matches. The size field is filled for only some rows; it gives once, few, many or a size class.

abundance	j_gene	d_gene	v_gene	CDR3aa	CDR3nt
.	TRBJ2-7	.	TRBV12-2	CASRLALLAGTPSYEQYF	TGTGCAAGTCGCTTAGCGTTACTAGCGGGAACACCATCCTACGAGCAGTACTTC
.	TRBJ1-2	.	TRBV7-2	CASSMGLKDGYTF	TGTGCCAGCAGCATGGGACTGAAAGATGGCTACACCTTC
.	TRBJ2-7	.	TRBV4-1	CASSSTIDYEQYF	TGCGCCAGCAGCTCCACTATAGACTACGAGCAGTACTTC
few	TRBJ1-6	TRBD1	TRBV5-5	CASSLAGQENSPLHF	TGTGCCAGCAGCTTGGCGGGACAGGAGAATTCACCCCTCCACTTT
.	TRBJ2-7	.	TRBV5-1	CASSSNGLRNEQYF	TGCGCCAGCAGCTCGAATGGACTCCGCAACGAGCAGTACTTC
.	TRBJ2-2	.	TRBV5-1	CASRDFNTGELFF	TGCGCCAGCCGGGACTTCAACACCGGGGAGCTGTTTTTT
.	TRBJ2-7	.	TRBV2	CASSEARREQYF	TGTGCCAGCAGTGAAGCCCGGAGAGAGCAGTACTTC
.	TRBJ2-7	TRBD1	TRBV7-9	CASSPDRAEQYF	TGTGCCAGCAGCCCCGACAGGGCCGAGCAGTACTTC
.	TRBJ2-1	.	TRBV10-3	CAIGEGVNNEQFF	TGTGCCATCGGGGAGGGGGTGAACAATGAGCAGTTCTTC
.	TRBJ2-3	.	TRBV11-2	CASSLDGSADTQYF	TGTGCCAGCAGCTTAGATGGCAGTGCAGATACGCAGTATTTT
.	TRBJ1-5	TRBD1	TRBV2	CASGLGTGGQPQHF	TGTGCCAGCGGCCTCGGGACAGGGGGACAGCCCCAGCATTTT
once	TRBJ2-1	.	TRBV19	CASSQGLFNEQFF	TGTGCCAGTAGCCAGGGGCTGTTCAATGAGCAGTTCTTC